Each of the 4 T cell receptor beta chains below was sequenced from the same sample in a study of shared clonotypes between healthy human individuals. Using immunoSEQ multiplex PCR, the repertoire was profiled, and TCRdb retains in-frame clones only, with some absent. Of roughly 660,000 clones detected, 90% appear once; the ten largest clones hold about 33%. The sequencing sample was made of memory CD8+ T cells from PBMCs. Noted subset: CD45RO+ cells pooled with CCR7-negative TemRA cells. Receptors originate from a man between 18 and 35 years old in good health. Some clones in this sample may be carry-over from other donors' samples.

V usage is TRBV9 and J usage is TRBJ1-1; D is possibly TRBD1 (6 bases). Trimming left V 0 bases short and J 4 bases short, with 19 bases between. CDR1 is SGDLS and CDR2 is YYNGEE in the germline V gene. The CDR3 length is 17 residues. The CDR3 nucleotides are TGTGCCAGCAGCGTAGGGATTAGGGAGGGGGGAAGCACTGAAGCTTTCTTT. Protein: CASSVGIREGGSTEAFF.

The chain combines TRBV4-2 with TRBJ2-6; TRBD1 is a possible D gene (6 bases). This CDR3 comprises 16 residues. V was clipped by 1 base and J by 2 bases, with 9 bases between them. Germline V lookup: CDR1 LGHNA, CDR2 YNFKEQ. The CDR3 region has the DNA TGTGCCAGCAGCCAAGGGACAGCTGCTGGGGCCAACGTCCTGACTTTC. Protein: CASSQGTAAGANVLTF.

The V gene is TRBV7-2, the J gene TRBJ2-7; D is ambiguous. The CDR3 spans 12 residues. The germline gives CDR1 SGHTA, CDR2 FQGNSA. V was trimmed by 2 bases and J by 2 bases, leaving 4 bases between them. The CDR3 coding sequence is TGTGCCAGCAGCTTAACTCCCTACGAGCAGTACTTC. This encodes CASSLTPYEQYF. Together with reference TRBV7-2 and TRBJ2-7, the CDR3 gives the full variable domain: GAGVSQSPSNKVTEKGKDVELRCDPISGHTALYWYRQSLGQGLEFLIYFQGNSAPDKSGLPSDRFSAERTGGSVSTLTIQRTQQEDSAVYLCASSLTPYEQYFGPGTRLTVT.

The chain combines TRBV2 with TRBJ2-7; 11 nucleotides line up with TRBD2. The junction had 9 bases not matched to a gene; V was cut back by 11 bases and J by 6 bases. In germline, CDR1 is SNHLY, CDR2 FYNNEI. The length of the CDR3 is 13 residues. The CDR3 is CAASVAGGREQYF. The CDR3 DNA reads TGTGCCGCGAGCGTAGCGGGAGGGCGCGAGCAGTACTTC.